This T cell receptor beta chain comes out of a study of PD-1 blockade in classical Hodgkin lymphoma. There was relapse after autologous stem cell transplantation in every patient, and there was variation in brentuximab vedotin exposure. Purified CD4+ T cells were obtained from thawed PBMCs through magnetic negative selection. Generated by immunoSEQ multiplex PCR, the TCRdb table keeps only in-frame clones and is missing some. The sample contains some 10,000 clones, 74% of which appear only once. The sequence derives from a human donor with classical Hodgkin lymphoma. The sequencing used CD4+ T cells from blood, collected at baseline.

CDR3: CASSLLATSSYNEQFF. The CDR3 bases are TGCGCCAGCAGCTTGTTAGCGACTAGCTCCTACAATGAGCAGTTCTTC. The chain uses TRBV5-1 and TRBJ2-1, with a tentative D call TRBD2 (6 bases). With 1 base removed from V and 0 bases from J, the gap between germline ends came to 11 bases. CDR1 SGHRS and CDR2 YFSETQ come from the germline V gene. The CDR3 loop spans 16 amino acids.